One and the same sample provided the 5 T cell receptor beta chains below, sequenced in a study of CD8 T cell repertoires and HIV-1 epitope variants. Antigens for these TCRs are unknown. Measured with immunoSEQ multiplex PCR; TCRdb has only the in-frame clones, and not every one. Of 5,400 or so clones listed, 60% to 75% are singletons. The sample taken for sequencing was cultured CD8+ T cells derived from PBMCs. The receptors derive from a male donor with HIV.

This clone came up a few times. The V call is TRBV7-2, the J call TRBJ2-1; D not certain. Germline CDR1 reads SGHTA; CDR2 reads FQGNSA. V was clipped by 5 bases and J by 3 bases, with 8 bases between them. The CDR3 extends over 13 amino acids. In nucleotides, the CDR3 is TGTGCCAGCAGCGATGGAAACTACAATGAGCAGTTCTTC. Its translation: CASSDGNYNEQFF. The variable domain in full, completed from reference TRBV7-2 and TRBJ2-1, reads GAGVSQSPSNKVTEKGKDVELRCDPISGHTALYWYRQSLGQGLEFLIYFQGNSAPDKSGLPSDRFSAERTGGSVSTLTIQRTQQEDSAVYLCASSDGNYNEQFFGPGTRLTVL.

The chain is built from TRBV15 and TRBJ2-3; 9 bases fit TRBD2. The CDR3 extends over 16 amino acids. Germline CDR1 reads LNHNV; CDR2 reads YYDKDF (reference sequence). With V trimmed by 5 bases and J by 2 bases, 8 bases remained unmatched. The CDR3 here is CATSSSLAGLTDTQYF. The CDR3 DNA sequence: TGTGCCACCAGCTCCTCCCTAGCGGGGCTCACAGATACGCAGTATTTT.

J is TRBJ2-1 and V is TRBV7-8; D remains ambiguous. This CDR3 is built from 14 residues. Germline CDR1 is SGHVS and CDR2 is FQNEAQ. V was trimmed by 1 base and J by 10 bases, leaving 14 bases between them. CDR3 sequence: CASSLVDSSREQFF. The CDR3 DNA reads TGTGCCAGCAGCTTAGTAGACTCCTCAAGGGAGCAGTTCTTC.

The CDR3: CASSLDGQGSEAFF. The CDR3 DNA reads TGTGCCAGCAGCTTAGATGGGCAGGGGAGTGAAGCTTTCTTT. The genes are TRBV11-2 and TRBJ1-1, with a possible D match to TRBD1 (6 bases). The CDR3 is 14 residues long. Germline assignment: CDR1 SGHAT and CDR2 FQNNGV. Trimming removed 0 bases from V and 7 bases from J, with 12 bases in between.

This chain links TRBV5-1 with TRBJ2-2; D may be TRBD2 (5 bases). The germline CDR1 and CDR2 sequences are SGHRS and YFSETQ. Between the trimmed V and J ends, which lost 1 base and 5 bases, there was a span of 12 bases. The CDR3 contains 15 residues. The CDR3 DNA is TGCGCCAGCAGCTTGACGGGATCGCAAACCGGGGAGCTGTTTTTT. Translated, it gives CASSLTGSQTGELFF.